The T cell receptor (beta chain) under discussion was sequenced for a study of blood T cell repertoires in COVID-19. Study-level information: PBMCs, B-cell-depleted T cells, or T cells were the source of the cDNA or gDNA that made up the material.

As concerns this clone: The junction departs from germline at one end; a sequencing error may be responsible.

The CDR3 runs to 18 residues. Per germline, CDR1 SSHAT and CDR2 FNYEAQ (reference sequence). Produced via immunoSEQ multiplex PCR; TCRdb's table is partial and in-frame only. Here the sample spans 150,000 to 200,000 clones, approximately 91% being singletons. The source of this sequence is a man in his 70s with active or convalescent COVID-19. The rearrangement joins TRBV7-7 to TRBJ2-5, with 10 bases that match TRBD1. The material sequenced was peripheral blood. Written as DNA, the CDR3 is TGTGCTAGCAGCTTAGCTAGCTTTGGGACAGGGGACGTGGAGACCCAGTACTTC. This encodes CASSLASFGTGDVETQYF.